These 25 T cell receptor beta chains share one sample of origin, sequenced in a study of CD8 T cells in Susac syndrome. Random hexamers served to reverse transcribe about 0.5 to 1 ug RNA. TCRdb re-called the immunoSEQ multiplex PCR reads through MiXCR, storing one row per CDR3 protein. The top ten clones hold around 0.62% of a sample with tens of thousands of distinct CDR3 sequences, roughly 96% of them seen once. Sequencing input: CD8+ T cells from PBMCs. The receptors here all came from a human donor with Susac syndrome.

The chain employs TRBV4-3 and TRBJ2-6; 7 nucleotides agree with TRBD1. Germline CDR1 reads LGHNA; CDR2 reads YSLEER. The CDR3 is 17 amino acids. V shed 0 bases and J 2 bases; nucleotides not matched to a gene: 4. This chain's CDR3 is CASSQETGSTGANVLTF. CDR3 coding DNA: TGCGCCAGCAGCCAAGAGACAGGGTCAACTGGGGCCAACGTCCTGACTTTC.

This clonotype was seen just once. V usage is TRBV12-3 or TRBV12-4 and J usage is TRBJ1-5; 7 positions match TRBD1. V was clipped by 6 bases and J by 7 bases; unmatched bases: 9. CDR3 length: 14 amino acids. The CDR3 sequence is CASSLDRDIQPQHF. The CDR3 DNA reads as TGTGCCAGCAGCCTCGACAGGGATATCCAGCCCCAGCATTTT.

The V and J genes are TRBV3-1 and TRBJ1-2; possibly TRBD1 for D (6 bases). There are 13 residues in the CDR3. The V gene's germline CDR1 is LGHDT and CDR2 YNNKEL (reference sequence). V lost 8 bases to trimming and J lost 7 bases, with 17 bases between them. CDR3 nucleotides: TGTGCCAGCGGAGACAGGAGGGGGGGTGGCTACACCTTC. It encodes CASGDRRGGGYTF.

This chain joins TRBV9 and TRBJ2-7, with D perhaps matching TRBD2 (6 bases). The CDR3 is made up of 16 amino acids. In germline, CDR1 is SGDLS, CDR2 YYNGEE. The V end lost 0 bases, the J end lost 1 base, and 14 bases lay between the germline ends. CDR3: CASSVGAGLESYEQYF. The DNA of the CDR3 is TGTGCCAGCAGCGTAGGCGCGGGACTTGAGTCCTACGAGCAGTACTTC. Full variable domain (missing parts from reference TRBV9 and TRBJ2-7): DSGVTQTPKHLITATGQRVTLRCSPRSGDLSVYWYQQSLDQGLQFLIQYYNGEERAKGNILERFSAQQFPDLHSELNLSSLELGDSALYFCASSVGAGLESYEQYFGPGTRLTVT.

The V and J genes are TRBV19 and TRBJ2-7, with TRBD1 identical over 8 bases. The CDR3 length is 14 residues. Germline V gives CDR1 LNHDA, CDR2 SQIVND (reference sequence). V gave up 3 bases and J gave up 3 bases; unmatched junction bases: 4. Written as DNA, the CDR3 is TGTGCCAGTAGTATCTCCGGACAGGGCTACGAGCAGTACTTC. Its protein product is CASSISGQGYEQYF.

The chain employs TRBV20-1 and TRBJ1-1; D gene ambiguous. The germline CDR1 and CDR2 sequences are DFQATT and SNEGSKA (reference sequence). Trimming took off 7 bases at V and 4 bases at J, with 10 bases between the two ends. There are 11 residues in the CDR3. This CDR3 reads CSVIRGTEAFF. The CDR3 bases are TGCAGTGTCATACGGGGCACTGAAGCTTTCTTT.

The chain recombines TRBV20-1 with TRBJ2-7; D unclear. Germline V lookup: CDR1 DFQATT, CDR2 SNEGSKA (reference sequence). The CDR3 extends over 14 amino acids. V was shortened by 5 bases and J by 0 bases, with 14 bases between the two germline ends. The CDR3 DNA reads TGCAGTGCTGAGGCGACATTAAGCTCCTACGAGCAGTACTTC. Translation: CSAEATLSSYEQYF.

V usage is TRBV5-1 and J usage is TRBJ1-2; D possibly corresponds to TRBD1 (5 bases). The CDR3 is 14 residues long. Germline V gene sequence: CDR1 SGHRS, CDR2 YFSETQ. V was shortened by 0 bases and J by 2 bases, with 8 bases between the two germline ends. This chain's CDR3 is CASSLGQRNYGYTF. The CDR3 nucleotides read TGCGCCAGCAGCTTGGGACAGAGAAACTATGGCTACACCTTC.

This clonotype was counted a few times. The chain recombines TRBV7-9 with TRBJ2-7; TRBD1 aligns across 8 bases. The length of the CDR3 is 13 residues. The germline CDR1 and CDR2 sequences are SEHNR and FQNEAQ (reference sequence). Trimming took 3 bases from V and 4 from J; bases not matched to a gene: 2. CDR3 residues: CASSLGTGYEQYF. CDR3 DNA sequence: TGTGCCAGCAGCTTGGGGACAGGATACGAGCAGTACTTC.

This chain joins TRBV7-9 and TRBJ1-4; TRBD1 is a possible D gene (5 bases). Trimming took 1 base from V and 10 from J, leaving 19 bases between them. Germline lookup yields CDR1 SEHNR and CDR2 FQNEAQ (reference sequence). This CDR3 has 16 residues. The CDR3 here is CASSLVGTGPGVKLFF. CDR3 DNA: TGTGCCAGCAGCTTAGTGGGGACGGGCCCGGGGGTAAAACTGTTTTTT.

The V call is TRBV24-1, the J call TRBJ2-7; D is perhaps TRBD1 (6 bases). The germline V gene encodes CDR1 KGHDR and CDR2 SFDVKD. The V end was cut by 5 bases, the J end by 3 bases, with 10 bases between. The CDR3 loop spans 13 amino acids. CDR3 region: CATSGPTGYEQYF. CDR3 nucleotides: TGTGCCACCAGTGGCCCGACAGGCTACGAGCAGTACTTC.

This rearrangement joins TRBV7-9 to TRBJ1-1, with unresolved D. The CDR3 has 14 residues. Germline lookup yields CDR1 SEHNR and CDR2 FQNEAQ (reference sequence). The V gene lost 0 bases and the J gene lost 3 bases, with 8 bases spanning the gap. The CDR3 region is CASSLALGYTEAFF. In DNA, the CDR3 is TGTGCCAGCAGCTTAGCGTTGGGGTACACTGAAGCTTTCTTT.

The gene calls are TRBV30 and TRBJ1-1; D unclear. Germline V gene lookup returns CDR1 GTSNPN and CDR2 SVGIG (reference sequence). Trimming cost V 0 bases and J 11 bases, with 16 bases left between them. The CDR3 is 13 residues long. As DNA, the CDR3 is TGTGCCTGGAGTGTAATGTCCCCCACCGGGGCTTTCTTT. The encoded protein is CAWSVMSPTGAFF.

The chain recombines TRBV20-1 with TRBJ2-3; 11 bases align to TRBD2. CDR1 is DFQATT, CDR2 SNEGSKA, per germline (reference sequence). The CDR3 is 16 amino acids. J was trimmed by 5 bases and V by 0 bases; bases with no gene match: 7. The DNA of the CDR3 is TGCAGTGCTAGAGATCCACTAGCGGGGGCCCAAGATACGCAGTATTTT. Translation: CSARDPLAGAQDTQYF.

The V call is TRBV7-2, the J call TRBJ1-2; the match to TRBD1 covers 10 bases. This CDR3 has 16 amino acids. The germline CDR1 and CDR2 sequences are SGHTA and FQGNSA. Germline trimming cut 0 bases from V and 5 bases from J; bases unmatched to any gene: 6. This CDR3 is CASSLAPRDRGYGYTF. CDR3 in DNA: TGTGCCAGCAGCTTAGCGCCACGGGACAGGGGATATGGCTACACCTTC.

J is TRBJ1-5 and V is TRBV7-9; TRBD1 matches at 8 bases. The CDR3 covers 15 residues. The V gene's germline CDR1 is SEHNR and CDR2 FQNEAQ (reference sequence). Trimming removed 5 bases from V and 4 bases from J; junction bases left unmatched: 7. CDR3: CASSPGQGVNQPQHF. CDR3 nucleotide sequence: TGTGCCAGCAGCCCTGGACAGGGAGTGAATCAGCCCCAGCATTTT.

The chain couples TRBV27 to TRBJ2-7; the match to TRBD2 covers 7 bases. The CDR3 is 14 amino acids. With V trimmed by 5 bases and J by 2 bases, 6 bases remained unmatched. Germline V gives CDR1 MNHEY, CDR2 SMNVEV (reference sequence). The CDR3 here is CASSVGGGPYEQYF. The DNA for the CDR3 is TGTGCCAGCAGTGTTGGCGGGGGTCCCTACGAGCAGTACTTC.

The rearrangement links TRBV30 to TRBJ1-2, with D tentatively TRBD1 (6 bases). V gave up 6 bases and J gave up 6 bases, with 20 bases separating them. The CDR3 contains 14 residues. Per the germline V gene, CDR1 is GTSNPN and CDR2 is SVGIG (reference sequence). CDR3 sequence reads: CACGALSGVHGYTF. Written as DNA, the CDR3 is TGTGCCTGTGGAGCCCTTTCAGGGGTCCATGGCTACACCTTC.

The chain is built from TRBV29-1 and TRBJ2-2; maybe TRBD1 (5 bases). The V end was cut by 7 bases, the J end by 2 bases, with 11 bases between. The length of the CDR3 is 13 residues. Germline V gene lookup returns CDR1 SQVTM and CDR2 ANQGSEA. The CDR3 DNA is TGCAGCGCGCAGGGTCATAACACCGGGGAGCTGTTTTTT. It specifies CSAQGHNTGELFF.

The rearrangement uses TRBV6-5 and TRBJ1-6; D may be TRBD1 (5 bases). Germline V lookup: CDR1 MNHEY, CDR2 SVGAGI. The CDR3 covers 13 residues. Trimming stripped 5 bases from V and 8 bases from J, with 10 bases between. Here the CDR3 reads CASSVGGDSPLHF. The CDR3 DNA is TGTGCCAGCAGTGTAGGAGGGGATTCACCCCTCCACTTT.

The CDR3, as DNA: TGTGCCAGCAGTCAATTAACAGACGGACACAACAGGGCAACTAATGAAAAACTGTTTTTT. Translated, it gives CASSQLTDGHNRATNEKLFF. V gene TRBV28 combines with J gene TRBJ1-4, with TRBD1 as a possible D gene (6 bases). This CDR3 has 20 amino acids. The germline V and J ends were trimmed by 5 bases and 0 bases, with 25 bases remaining between them. Germline V gives CDR1 MDHEN, CDR2 SYDVKM.

The V gene is TRBV30, the J gene TRBJ2-7; 9 nucleotides agree with TRBD1. J gave up 1 base and V 2 bases, and 6 bases lay outside the gene matches. CDR3 length equals 15 residues. Looked up from germline, CDR1 is GTSNPN and CDR2 is SVGIG (reference sequence). CDR3 bases: TGTGCCTGGAGTAATGGACAGGGGAATTCCTACGAGCAGTACTTC. The encoded protein is CAWSNGQGNSYEQYF.

The gene calls are TRBV11-2 and TRBJ2-3; D unclear. The CDR3 extends over 15 amino acids. Per the germline V gene, CDR1 is SGHAT and CDR2 is FQNNGV. The V gene lost 5 bases and the J gene lost 2 bases, with 14 bases spanning the gap. CDR3 in DNA: TGTGCCAGCAGCCGGTCTTCCGGGTCCACAGATACGCAGTATTTT. Translation gives CASSRSSGSTDTQYF.

This clonotype was counted a single time. This chain connects TRBV24-1 to TRBJ1-2, with TRBD1 matching over 7 bases. CDR3 length equals 12 residues. Germline V gene sequence: CDR1 KGHDR, CDR2 SFDVKD. J was trimmed by 5 bases and V by 5 bases; bases with no gene match: 1. The CDR3, as DNA: TGTGCCACCAGTGTGGGACAGTATGGCTACACCTTC. The encoded protein is CATSVGQYGYTF.

V and J are TRBV5-1 and TRBJ2-2; no definite D call. Trimming pared 3 bases from V and 0 bases from J, leaving 6 bases between. The CDR3 is 14 amino acids. Germline assignment: CDR1 SGHRS and CDR2 YFSETQ. CDR3 in amino acids: CASSSETNTGELFF. The CDR3 region has the DNA TGCGCCAGCAGCTCCGAAACGAACACCGGGGAGCTGTTTTTT.